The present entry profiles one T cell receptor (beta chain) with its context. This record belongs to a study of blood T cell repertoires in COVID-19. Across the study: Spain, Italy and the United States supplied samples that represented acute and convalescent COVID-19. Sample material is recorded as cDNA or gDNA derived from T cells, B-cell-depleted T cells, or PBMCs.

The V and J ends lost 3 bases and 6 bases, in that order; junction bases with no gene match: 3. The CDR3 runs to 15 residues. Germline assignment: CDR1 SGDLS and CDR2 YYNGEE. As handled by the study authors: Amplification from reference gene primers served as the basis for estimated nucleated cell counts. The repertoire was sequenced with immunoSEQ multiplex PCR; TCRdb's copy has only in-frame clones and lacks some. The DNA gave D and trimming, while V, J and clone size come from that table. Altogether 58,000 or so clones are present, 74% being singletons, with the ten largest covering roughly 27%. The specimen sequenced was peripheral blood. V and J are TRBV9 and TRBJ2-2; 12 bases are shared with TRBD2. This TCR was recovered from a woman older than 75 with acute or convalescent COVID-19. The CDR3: CASSALAGGAGELFF. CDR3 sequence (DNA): TGTGCCAGCAGCGCCCTAGCGGGAGGGGCCGGGGAGCTGTTTTTT. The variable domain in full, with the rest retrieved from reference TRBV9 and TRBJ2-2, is DSGVTQTPKHLITATGQRVTLRCSPRSGDLSVYWYQQSLDQGLQFLIQYYNGEERAKGNILERFSAQQFPDLHSELNLSSLELGDSALYFCASSALAGGAGELFFGEGSRLTVL.